The 30 T cell receptor beta chains below all came from one sample that was sequenced in a study of long-term antiretroviral therapy in people with HIV. Samples were assayed with immunoSEQ v3.0 at survey level. Libraries were prepared by immunoSEQ multiplex PCR; TCRdb keeps only in-frame clonotypes and omits some of them. The data show about 22,000 clones, with 85% to 90% seen just once and approximately 4.6% held by the top ten. The specimen comprised unsorted PBMCs, sampled 1.3 years after starting antiretroviral therapy. These receptor sequences come from a man aged 55-75 years with HIV.

The gene calls are TRBV28 and TRBJ1-2; D may be TRBD1 (6 bases). CDR3 length: 14 residues. Trimming pared 4 bases from V and 2 bases from J, leaving 11 bases between. Germline lookup yields CDR1 MDHEN and CDR2 SYDVKM. CDR3 sequence reads: CASSSNTGNYGYTF. CDR3 sequence (DNA): TGTGCCAGCAGTTCGAATACAGGGAACTATGGCTACACCTTC.

The chain carries TRBV18 and TRBJ1-3; TRBD1 agrees at 7 bases. Germline CDR1 and CDR2: KGHSH and LQKENI. This CDR3 has 14 residues. V gave up 5 bases and J gave up 7 bases; unmatched junction bases: 8. The CDR3: CASSNGDSGNTIYF. The CDR3 bases are TGTGCCAGCTCAAACGGGGACAGTGGGAACACCATATATTTT.

This chain uses TRBV11-2 with TRBJ2-5; D might be TRBD2 (7 bases). This CDR3 comprises 15 residues. With 3 bases removed from V and 1 base from J, the gap between germline ends came to 12 bases. Germline V gene data show CDR1 as SGHAT and CDR2 as FQNNGV. The CDR3: CASSLAGATQETQYF. CDR3 in DNA: TGTGCCAGCAGCTTGGCGGGGGCGACCCAAGAGACCCAGTACTTC.

V and J are TRBV9 and TRBJ2-7; 7 nucleotides align to TRBD1. Trimming removed 4 bases from V and 2 bases from J; junction bases left unmatched: 9. The CDR3 contains 15 residues. CDR1 is SGDLS, CDR2 YYNGEE, per germline. The CDR3 region has the DNA TGTGCCAGCAGCCCCACCGGACAGGCCACCTACGAGCAGTACTTC. Residues: CASSPTGQATYEQYF.

V gene TRBV29-1 combines with J gene TRBJ2-3; 10 bases agree with TRBD1. This CDR3 has 18 residues. The ends lost 2 bases at V and 3 bases at J; junction bases unmatched: 14. Per the germline V gene, CDR1 is SQVTM and CDR2 is ANQGSEA. CDR3 nucleotide sequence: TGCAGCGTTGAATTCGTCGGGACAGGGGAATTGAGGACAGATACGCAGTATTTT. It encodes CSVEFVGTGELRTDTQYF.

The CDR3 sequence: CASRETRLREQYF. CDR3 nucleotides: TGTGCCAGCAGAGAGACGAGATTGAGGGAGCAGTACTTC. The chain joins TRBV6-1 to TRBJ2-7; D ambiguous. The germline V gene has CDR1 MNHNS and CDR2 SASEGT. V lost 6 bases and J 7 bases, leaving 16 bases between the germline ends. This CDR3 has 13 residues.

The chain recombines TRBV5-1 with TRBJ2-1; 7 bases match TRBD2. The CDR3 spans 15 residues. Per germline, CDR1 SGHRS and CDR2 YFSETQ. V was pared by 3 bases and J by 8 bases, with 11 bases of the junction left unmatched. This CDR3 is CASSYTGLRSYEQFF. The CDR3 DNA follows: TGCGCCAGCAGCTATACGGGACTACGTAGTTATGAGCAGTTCTTC. The variable domain in full, with the rest retrieved from reference TRBV5-1 and TRBJ2-1, is KAGVTQTPRYLIKTRGQQVTLSCSPISGHRSVSWYQQTPGQGLQFLFEYFSETQRNKGNFPGRFSGRQFSNSRSEMNVSTLELGDSALYLCASSYTGLRSYEQFFGPGTRLTVL.

The genes are TRBV5-1 and TRBJ2-2, with TRBD2 matching over 9 bases. The V gene end was trimmed by 0 bases and the J gene end by 7 bases; junction bases not matched to a gene: 7. The CDR3 is 16 amino acids. From germline, CDR1 is SGHRS and CDR2 YFSETQ. The CDR3 sequence is CASSLEAGGPGGELFF. The CDR3 bases are TGCGCCAGCAGCTTGGAGGCGGGGGGGCCCGGCGGGGAGCTGTTTTTT.

The CDR3 DNA follows: TGCGCCAGCAGCTTGGGCGATATTCAGGGGGACCGGGAGCTGTTTTTT. Protein sequence: CASSLGDIQGDRELFF. The chain has TRBV5-1 and TRBJ2-2, with 7 positions matching TRBD1. The CDR3 consists of 16 residues. Losses at the gene ends were 0 bases for V and 9 bases for J; bases not matched to a gene: 11. Germline values: CDR1 SGHRS, CDR2 YFSETQ.

The CDR3 nucleotides are TGTGCCAGCACTCTTGGGACGCTAATCCAGTATGGCTACACCTTC. It is translated as CASTLGTLIQYGYTF. The J gene is TRBJ1-2, the V gene TRBV6-1; the D gene is possibly TRBD1 (5 bases). The V gene's germline CDR1 is MNHNS and CDR2 SASEGT. Trimming took 7 bases from V and 5 from J, leaving 20 bases between them. The CDR3 sequence is 15 residues long.

The chain is built from TRBV9 and TRBJ2-5; 13 bases line up with TRBD2. The CDR3 is made up of 15 amino acids. Germline V gene lookup returns CDR1 SGDLS and CDR2 YYNGEE. V was pared by 8 bases and J by 2 bases, with 6 bases of the junction left unmatched. The CDR3 coding sequence is TGTGCCAGTGGACTAGCGGGAGATTGGCAAGAGACCCAGTACTTC. It encodes CASGLAGDWQETQYF.

The gene calls are TRBV18 and TRBJ2-5, with D unclear. This CDR3 is built from 13 residues. Germline V lookup: CDR1 KGHSH, CDR2 LQKENI. V lost 0 bases to trimming and J lost 6 bases, with 8 bases between them. The CDR3 loop is CASSPPGSQTQYF. CDR3 bases: TGTGCCAGCTCACCACCGGGGTCCCAGACCCAGTACTTC.

The V gene is TRBV11-1, the J gene TRBJ1-1; D not resolved. V shed 5 bases and J shed 6 bases, with 13 bases lying between them. The CDR3 has 13 residues. Germline V gene sequence: CDR1 SGHAT, CDR2 FQDESV (reference sequence). CDR3 bases: TGTGCCAGCAGCGGGATCTCCCGGGCTGAAGCTTTCTTT. This gives the protein CASSGISRAEAFF.

V gene TRBV25-1 combines with J gene TRBJ2-2; D is perhaps TRBD2 (5 bases). This CDR3 comprises 16 residues. Per the germline V gene, CDR1 is MGHDK and CDR2 is SYGVNS. V was shortened by 1 base and J by 6 bases, with 15 bases between the two germline ends. For the CDR3, the DNA is TGTGCCAGCAGTGAATGGGGAGTAAGTAATGCCGGGGAGCTGTTTTTT. Translation: CASSEWGVSNAGELFF.

This rearrangement joins TRBV9 to TRBJ2-3, with D possibly being TRBD1 (6 bases). Trimming removed 6 bases at V and 4 bases at J, with 15 bases between. Germline V lookup: CDR1 SGDLS, CDR2 YYNGEE. The CDR3 length is 14 residues. The CDR3 sequence is CASNWGRLADTQYF. The CDR3 nucleotides are TGTGCCAGCAATTGGGGGCGCTTAGCAGATACGCAGTATTTT.

This sequence joins TRBV5-3 and TRBJ2-2; 12 nucleotides match TRBD2. TRBV5-3 is an ORF, and what it does is uncertain. The CDR3 extends over 18 amino acids. Trimming cost V 4 bases and J 4 bases; bases outside gene matches: 11. CDR3 protein: CARSRLAGVRRGTGELFF. The CDR3 nucleotides are TGTGCCAGAAGCCGACTAGCGGGAGTCAGGCGCGGCACCGGGGAGCTGTTTTTT.

This clone occurred a few times. This chain links TRBV27 with TRBJ2-2; 8 nucleotides line up with TRBD1. Germline values: CDR1 MNHEY, CDR2 SMNVEV (reference sequence). CDR3 length: 15 residues. The J segment lost 6 bases and the V segment lost 6 bases, leaving 9 bases of the junction unmatched. CDR3 DNA sequence: TGTGCCAGCAGGCGGACAGGGCTTTCTCCCGGGGAGCTGTTTTTT. It codes for CASRRTGLSPGELFF.

This chain uses TRBV10-2 with TRBJ2-7; 8 nucleotides match TRBD1. Germline loops: CDR1 WSHSY, CDR2 SAAADI. J was trimmed by 3 bases and V by 4 bases; bases with no gene match: 5. There are 14 residues in the CDR3. The CDR3 DNA is TGCGCCAGCAGTGTCACGGACAGGGACTACGAGCAGTACTTC. This codes for CASSVTDRDYEQYF.

This chain connects TRBV10-3 to TRBJ2-3; maybe TRBD1 (5 bases). In germline, CDR1 is ENHRY, CDR2 SYGVKD. The CDR3 runs to 15 residues. V was pared by 4 bases and J by 1 base, with 12 bases between. Here the CDR3 reads CAISGSTARTDTQYF. CDR3 nucleotides: TGTGCCATCAGTGGATCGACAGCTCGCACAGATACGCAGTATTTT.

This chain links TRBV2 with TRBJ1-2; 8 nucleotides line up with TRBD1. Germline-derived CDR1 and CDR2 are SNHLY and FYNNEI. Trimming took 6 bases from V and 2 from J; bases not matched to a gene: 2. This CDR3 region has 13 residues. CDR3 sequence (DNA): TGTGCCAGCAGAAGGACAGGGAACTATGGCTACACCTTC. Translating gives CASRRTGNYGYTF.

The chain employs TRBV6-5 and TRBJ2-3, with 8 bases fitting TRBD2. There are 16 residues in the CDR3. From germline, CDR1 is MNHEY and CDR2 SVGAGI. Trimming cost V 0 bases and J 4 bases; bases outside gene matches: 6. CDR3 region: CASSYSSRGAADTQYF. The CDR3 nucleotides are TGTGCCAGCAGTTACTCGTCGCGGGGGGCGGCAGATACGCAGTATTTT.

The V gene is TRBV5-1, the J gene TRBJ2-5; D is unclear. V was trimmed by 2 bases and J by 5 bases, leaving 7 bases between them. Germline V CDR1 and CDR2: SGHRS, YFSETQ. The CDR3 totals 12 residues. The CDR3 DNA follows: TGCGCCAGCAGCTTCATCCGTGAGACCCAGTACTTC. Protein sequence: CASSFIRETQYF.

Note on this clone: The junction departs from the called germline gene at one end, perhaps through a read error. The chain carries TRBV5-6 and TRBJ2-7; 9 bases agree with TRBD1. CDR3 length equals 14 residues. CDR1 and CDR2 (germline): SGHDT, YYEEEE. CDR3 amino acids: CASSLGTGWNEQYF. CDR3 nucleotides: TGTGCCAGCAGTTTGGGGACAGGGTGGAACGAGCAGTACTTC.

V is TRBV5-1 and J is TRBJ1-2; a weak D match, TRBD1 (5 bases). The CDR3 totals 14 residues. CDR1 and CDR2 (germline): SGHRS, YFSETQ. The V end lost 0 bases, the J end lost 8 bases, and 14 bases lay between the germline ends. The CDR3: CASSLAIGDWGYTF. The CDR3 coding sequence is TGCGCCAGCAGCTTGGCTATCGGGGACTGGGGCTACACCTTC.

This clone came up once. The chain joins TRBV5-4 to TRBJ2-1; TRBD2 matches at 11 bases. Trimming cost V 6 bases and J 5 bases; bases outside gene matches: 13. There are 17 residues in the CDR3. CDR1 SGHNT and CDR2 YYREEE come from the germline V gene (reference sequence). DNA for the CDR3: TGTGCCAGCACGGGACTAGCGGTCGGAGGGGGGGACAATGAGCAGTTCTTC. This encodes CASTGLAVGGGDNEQFF. Complete variable domain (other parts from reference TRBV5-4 and TRBJ2-1): ETGVTQSPTHLIKTRGQQVTLRCSSQSGHNTVSWYQQALGQGPQFIFQYYREEENGRGNFPPRFSGLQFPNYSSELNVNALELDDSALYLCASTGLAVGGGDNEQFFGPGTRLTVL.

V gene TRBV9 combines with J gene TRBJ2-2; 10 nucleotides line up with TRBD2. Germline V lookup: CDR1 SGDLS, CDR2 YYNGEE. The ends lost 5 bases at V and 5 bases at J; junction bases unmatched: 9. CDR3 size: 16 residues. The CDR3 reads CASRPAGGRETGELFF. The CDR3 DNA reads TGTGCCAGCAGACCAGCGGGAGGGCGGGAGACCGGGGAGCTGTTTTTT.

The chain is built from TRBV6-6 and TRBJ2-1, with D perhaps TRBD1 or TRBD2 (5 bases each). The CDR3 consists of 16 residues. The V end was cut by 2 bases, the J end by 3 bases, with 14 bases between. In germline, CDR1 is MNHNY, CDR2 SVGAGI (reference sequence). The chain's CDR3 is CASSYGGWVGYNEQFF. The CDR3 DNA follows: TGTGCCAGCAGTTACGGGGGATGGGTGGGCTACAATGAGCAGTTCTTC.

The gene calls are TRBV18 and TRBJ2-7, with D maybe TRBD2 (5 bases). CDR3 size: 14 residues. The germline V and J ends were trimmed by 3 bases and 3 bases, with 12 bases remaining between them. Germline V gene lookup returns CDR1 KGHSH and CDR2 LQKENI. CDR3 bases: TGTGCCAGCTCACCTTTCGGGGTGAGCTACGAGCAGTACTTC. Its translation: CASSPFGVSYEQYF.

The sample holds one count of this clone. The rearrangement joins TRBV27 to TRBJ2-7, with 8 nucleotides matching TRBD2. The CDR3 is made up of 15 amino acids. The V gene end was trimmed by 5 bases and the J gene end by 5 bases; junction bases not matched to a gene: 11. CDR1 is MNHEY and CDR2 is SMNVEV in the germline V gene (reference sequence). The CDR3 nucleotides read TGTGCCAGCAGTCCCAGCGGGGGCGACGATCACGAGCAGTACTTC. It specifies CASSPSGGDDHEQYF.

This chain uses TRBV5-8 with TRBJ1-4; possible D gene TRBD1, 6 bases. The CDR3 contains 13 residues. Deletions cut 5 bases from V and 8 bases from J, with 13 bases between. Germline V gives CDR1 SGHTS, CDR2 YDEGEE. For the CDR3, the DNA is TGTGCCAGCAGTTCCGGGGGCTGGGAAAAACTGTTTTTT. It codes for CASSSGGWEKLFF.